This is a list of T cell receptor beta chains from one sample in a study of a mutant IDH1 vaccine in newly diagnosed glioma. Their recognized antigens are unknown. Profiling relied on immunoSEQ multiplex PCR, and the TCRdb table lists in-frame clones only, not all of them. The sample carries tens of thousands of clones, over 75% recorded once. The sample consisted of PBMCs, taken from a glioma patient whose treatment included an IDH1 peptide vaccine. Receptor source: a man aged 18 to 30 with glioma. CDR3s include the opening cysteine and the closing phenylalanine or tryptophan. D genes are given only for firm matches. Rows may omit the clone size; those that give it use once, few, many or a size class.

DNA: TGTGCCAGCTCACCAACTAGCGGGGGGTCGAACACCGGGGAGCTGTTTTTT
CDR3: CASSPTSGGSNTGELFF
V: TRBV18
D: TRBD2
size: NA
J: TRBJ2-2

DNA: TGTGCCAGTAGTCGGACTAGCGGGAACACCGGGGAGCTGTTTTTT
CDR3: CASSRTSGNTGELFF
V: TRBV19
D: TRBD2
size: NA
J: TRBJ2-2

DNA: TGTGCCAGCAGCCCCTCAGGGGTTATCAATCAGCCCCAGCATTTT
CDR3: CASSPSGVINQPQHF
V: TRBV7-9
D: NA
size: NA
J: TRBJ1-5

DNA: TGTGCCAGTAGAATAACAGACTTGAATGAAAAACTGTTTTTT
CDR3: CASRITDLNEKLFF
V: TRBV19
D: NA
size: NA
J: TRBJ1-4

DNA: TGTGCCAGCAGCTTTCTACAGGCTATTGGCTACACCTTC
CDR3: CASSFLQAIGYTF
V: TRBV5-6
D: NA
size: once
J: TRBJ1-2

DNA: TGTGCCTGGAGCGGACCTACGACAGCTAGCACAGATACGCAGTATTTT
CDR3: CAWSGPTTASTDTQYF
V: TRBV30
D: NA
size: once
J: TRBJ2-3

DNA: TGTGCCAGCAGCTGGGGGGGACCCGCGGGGGATCAGCCCCAGCATTTT
CDR3: CASSWGGPAGDQPQHF
V: TRBV11-2
D: NA
size: NA
J: TRBJ1-5

DNA: TGTGCCAGCAGCGAGGGACTCACCGGGGAGCTGTTTTTT
CDR3: CASSEGLTGELFF
V: TRBV7-3
D: NA
size: once
J: TRBJ2-2

DNA: TGCGCCAGCAGCTTGGGGGGGGGAGTACTTCTCTACGAGCAGTACTTC
CDR3: CASSLGGGVLLYEQYF
V: TRBV5-1
D: TRBD2
size: NA
J: TRBJ2-7

DNA: TGTGCCAGCAGCCCGAGGGCCCCTACCGGGACAACTAACACCGGGGAGCTGTTTTTT
CDR3: CASSPRAPTGTTNTGELFF
V: TRBV7-6
D: NA
size: once
J: TRBJ2-2

DNA: TGTGCCAGTAGACTCTCAGGGGGCGGGTCTGGAAACACCATATATTTT
CDR3: CASRLSGGGSGNTIYF
V: TRBV19
D: TRBD1
size: NA
J: TRBJ1-3

DNA: TGTGCCAGCAGGGGGACAGTCGAGGAAAAACTGTTTTTT
CDR3: CASRGTVEEKLFF
V: TRBV7-9
D: TRBD1
size: NA
J: TRBJ1-4

DNA: TGTGCCAGCTCACCAGACACCCCAACCTCCTACGAGCAGTACTTC
CDR3: CASSPDTPTSYEQYF
V: TRBV18
D: NA
size: NA
J: TRBJ2-7

DNA: TGTGCCAGCAGTTGGCCGGGGAATGAAAAACTGTTTTTT
CDR3: CASSWPGNEKLFF
V: TRBV28
D: NA
size: NA
J: TRBJ1-4

DNA: TGTGCCAGTAGTATCTCTCTGGTGGCCTACGAGCAGTACTTC
CDR3: CASSISLVAYEQYF
V: TRBV19
D: NA
size: once
J: TRBJ2-7

DNA: TGTGCCAGCAGCCTCAACCGCGGGGAAGCTTTCTTT
CDR3: CASSLNRGEAFF
V: TRBV7-6
D: NA
size: NA
J: TRBJ1-1

DNA: TGCGCCAGCAGCTTGGTTTCGGCGACGGGCACTGAAGCTTTCTTT
CDR3: CASSLVSATGTEAFF
V: TRBV5-1
D: NA
size: NA
J: TRBJ1-1

DNA: TGTGCCAGCAGTGAAGGGATCGGAACAGGGGCCTATGGCTACACCTTC
CDR3: CASSEGIGTGAYGYTF
V: TRBV6-1
D: TRBD1
size: once
J: TRBJ1-2

DNA: TGTGCCAGTAGTATAGATCCCAGACGGATGATCAGCAATCAGCCCCAGCATTTT
CDR3: CASSIDPRRMISNQPQHF
V: TRBV19
D: NA
size: NA
J: TRBJ1-5

DNA: TGTGCCAGCAGCTTGGTTTGGTTCGGCTCCTACAATGAGCAGTTCTTC
CDR3: CASSLVWFGSYNEQFF
V: TRBV5-6
D: NA
size: NA
J: TRBJ2-1

DNA: TGTGCCAGCAGCCCGACAGGGGATCAGCCCCAGCATTTT
CDR3: CASSPTGDQPQHF
V: TRBV2
D: TRBD1
size: NA
J: TRBJ1-5

DNA: TGCGCCAGCAGCCAAGATTGGGGACTAGCGGGAGGATTGGCCAACGTCCTGACTTTC
CDR3: CASSQDWGLAGGLANVLTF
V: TRBV4-3
D: TRBD2
size: NA
J: TRBJ2-6

DNA: TGTGCCAGCAGTTCGGGACAGGGGACCTATGGCTACACCTTC
CDR3: CASSSGQGTYGYTF
V: TRBV28
D: TRBD1
size: NA
J: TRBJ1-2

DNA: TGTGCCAGCAGCCAAGATCTCCACGGGGTCTATGGCTACACCTTC
CDR3: CASSQDLHGVYGYTF
V: TRBV4-2
D: NA
size: NA
J: TRBJ1-2

DNA: TGTGCCAGTAGTACCAATGGGAGGGCCTCATACGAGCAGTACTTC
CDR3: CASSTNGRASYEQYF
V: TRBV19
D: TRBD2
size: NA
J: TRBJ2-7

DNA: TGCGCCAGCAGCTTGGCCGGACAGAGGCGCTACACCTTC
CDR3: CASSLAGQRRYTF
V: TRBV5-1
D: NA
size: NA
J: TRBJ1-2

DNA: TGTGCCAGCAGTGAAAGGGCGGAAACTTTCTACAATGAGCAGTTCTTC
CDR3: CASSERAETFYNEQFF
V: TRBV2
D: NA
size: NA
J: TRBJ2-1

DNA: TGTGCCAGCACCGAAACGGACTGGAACACTGAAGCTTTCTTT
CDR3: CASTETDWNTEAFF
V: TRBV5-6
D: NA
size: NA
J: TRBJ1-1

DNA: TGTGCCAGCAGCTCATGGGGGACCCCTGAAGCTTTCTTT
CDR3: CASSSWGTPEAFF
V: TRBV7-8
D: NA
size: NA
J: TRBJ1-1

DNA: TGTGCCAGCAGCTTAGCGACAGGGGGCAATACGCAGTATTTT
CDR3: CASSLATGGNTQYF
V: TRBV7-2
D: TRBD1
size: NA
J: TRBJ2-3

DNA: TGTGCCAGCAGCGCTAGCGGGGGTGGTAACGGGGAGCTGTTTTTT
CDR3: CASSASGGGNGELFF
V: TRBV9
D: TRBD2
size: NA
J: TRBJ2-2

DNA: TGTGCCAGCAGAATGAACAGGGCCCAGCCGAATGAAGCTTTCTTT
CDR3: CASRMNRAQPNEAFF
V: TRBV6-5
D: NA
size: NA
J: TRBJ1-1

DNA: TGTGCCAGCAGTGGGAGGACAGCGAACACCGGGGAGCTGTTTTTT
CDR3: CASSGRTANTGELFF
V: TRBV6-6
D: NA
size: NA
J: TRBJ2-2

DNA: TGCAGCGTTGGAACAGGCATCACAGATACGCAGTATTTT
CDR3: CSVGTGITDTQYF
V: TRBV29-1
D: NA
size: NA
J: TRBJ2-3

DNA: TGTGCCAGCAGCCAGACCGGGACCTCGAGCAATCAGCCCCAGCATTTT
CDR3: CASSQTGTSSNQPQHF
V: TRBV4-2
D: NA
size: NA
J: TRBJ1-5

DNA: TGCAGCGTTGAACTATTAGCGGGAGTGTCGAACACCGGGGAGCTGTTTTTT
CDR3: CSVELLAGVSNTGELFF
V: TRBV29-1
D: TRBD2
size: once
J: TRBJ2-2

DNA: TGTGCCAGCAGTTTAGTGTGGGGGGTAGCCTACAATGAGCAGTTCTTC
CDR3: CASSLVWGVAYNEQFF
V: TRBV27
D: NA
size: NA
J: TRBJ2-1

DNA: TGCGCCAGCAGCTTGGACGGGATATTGGGAGAGACCCAGTACTTC
CDR3: CASSLDGILGETQYF
V: TRBV5-1
D: NA
size: once
J: TRBJ2-5

DNA: TGTGCCAGTAGTATAGGGGACATCGAAGCTTTCTTT
CDR3: CASSIGDIEAFF
V: TRBV19
D: NA
size: few
J: TRBJ1-1

DNA: TGCAGCGTTGAAGGACAGTCTACCTACGAGCAGTACTTC
CDR3: CSVEGQSTYEQYF
V: TRBV29-1
D: NA
size: NA
J: TRBJ2-7

DNA: TGTGCCAGCAGCCTGACGACAGGGTACGACAATCAGCCCCAGCATTTT
CDR3: CASSLTTGYDNQPQHF
V: TRBV4-2
D: TRBD1
size: NA
J: TRBJ1-5

DNA: TGTGCCAGCACTTTAAAGGGGGTTTACAATGAGCAGTTCTTC
CDR3: CASTLKGVYNEQFF
V: TRBV7-8
D: NA
size: NA
J: TRBJ2-1

DNA: TGTGCCAGCAGTGCCCTAGGGGGGTACTATGGCTACACCTTC
CDR3: CASSALGGYYGYTF
V: TRBV25-1
D: NA
size: few
J: TRBJ1-2

DNA: TGTGCCAGCAGCGAAGGTGAAGCCGCCCTTACTCAGTTCTTC
CDR3: CASSEGEAALTQFF
V: TRBV7-8
D: NA
size: NA
J: TRBJ2-1

DNA: TGTGCCAGCAGCTTAAGCGGGGTCCAAGAGACCCAGTACTTC
CDR3: CASSLSGVQETQYF
V: TRBV7-2
D: TRBD2
size: NA
J: TRBJ2-5

DNA: TGTGCCAGCAGCTTGGCCGGGAGGGCGAATGAGCAGTTCTTC
CDR3: CASSLAGRANEQFF
V: TRBV5-4
D: TRBD2
size: NA
J: TRBJ2-1

DNA: TGTGCCAGCAGTCCCGGGACAGCGGATAACTATGGCTACACCTTC
CDR3: CASSPGTADNYGYTF
V: TRBV27
D: TRBD1
size: NA
J: TRBJ1-2

DNA: TGTGCCAGTAGTATAGGGGGGGCGTTCAACACCGGGGAGCTGTTTTTT
CDR3: CASSIGGAFNTGELFF
V: TRBV19
D: NA
size: NA
J: TRBJ2-2

DNA: TGTGCCTTCCGAGGGGTTAGGACGGTCAATCAGCCCCAGCATTTT
CDR3: CAFRGVRTVNQPQHF
V: TRBV6-5
D: NA
size: NA
J: TRBJ1-5

DNA: TGTGCCAGCAGTGGGGGACAGGGGGACACTGAAGCTTTCTTT
CDR3: CASSGGQGDTEAFF
V: TRBV5-4
D: TRBD1
size: NA
J: TRBJ1-1

DNA: TGTGCCAGCAGTGAAGGGGTGGCTGGAAACACCATATATTTT
CDR3: CASSEGVAGNTIYF
V: TRBV2
D: NA
size: NA
J: TRBJ1-3

DNA: TGTGCCAGTACCCCCAAGCGGGCGGGACTCACTGAAGCTTTCTTT
CDR3: CASTPKRAGLTEAFF
V: TRBV19
D: NA
size: NA
J: TRBJ1-1

DNA: TGCAGCCCACAAGCGCGGACAGGGAGGGGGCTGTTTTTT
CDR3: CSPQARTGRGLFF
V: TRBV29-1
D: NA
size: NA
J: TRBJ2-2

DNA: TGTGCCAGCAGCCACTGGGAAGGGACTGGGGCCAACGTCCTGACTTTC
CDR3: CASSHWEGTGANVLTF
V: TRBV7-9
D: NA
size: once
J: TRBJ2-6

DNA: TGTGCCAGCTCACCGATATTTGGGGTAGGGAATGAAAAACTGTTTTTT
CDR3: CASSPIFGVGNEKLFF
V: TRBV18
D: NA
size: NA
J: TRBJ1-4

DNA: TGTGCCAGCAATATCTATCCATACGAGCAGTACTTC
CDR3: CASNIYPYEQYF
V: TRBV28
D: NA
size: NA
J: TRBJ2-7

DNA: TGCAGCGTTGAAGATGGCAGGGGCGGTTTTTTT
CDR3: CSVEDGRGGFF
V: TRBV29-1
D: NA
size: NA
J: TRBJ1-4

DNA: TGCGCCAGCAGCCAAGGGACCGGACAGGGCCCCTACAATGAGCAGTTCTTC
CDR3: CASSQGTGQGPYNEQFF
V: TRBV4-3
D: TRBD1
size: medium-sized
J: TRBJ2-1

DNA: TGTGCCAGCAGTTTAACACCCAATGAGCAGTTCTTC
CDR3: CASSLTPNEQFF
V: TRBV27
D: NA
size: NA
J: TRBJ2-1